This TCR beta chain is from a study of T-cell reconstitution after alpha-beta-depleted transplantation in children. This clonotype was observed many times. The V end lost 4 bases, the J end lost 4 bases, and 13 bases lay between the germline ends. In germline, CDR1 is SQVTM, CDR2 ANQGSEA. The CDR3 sequence is 13 residues long. Researchers prepared the TCRbeta library using unique molecular identifiers, the study reports. TCRdb recomputed calls from the PCR reads with MiXCR, one row per CDR3 protein. Of more than 200,000 distinct CDR3 sequences detected, approximately 17% appear once; the ten largest clones hold about 45%.

The chain carries TRBV29-1 and TRBJ2-5; D is uncertain. The clonotype comes from a male patient between 2 and 10 years old who had a stem cell transplant for acute lymphoblastic leukemia, so the T cells may come from the graft donor. This sample comprised PBMCs, mostly from graft donor cells, obtained 360 days after TCRalphabeta/CD19-depleted stem cell transplant. In nucleotides, the CDR3 is TGCAGCGTTGTCCCTGGAGCCAGAGAGACCCAGTACTTC. Translation: CSVVPGARETQYF.